This T cell receptor (beta chain) was identified in a study of T cell changes during pregnancy in multiple sclerosis. The table came from immunoSEQ multiplex PCR; TCRdb's copy has only in-frame clones and leaves some out. This table has about 75,000 clones, approximately 95% appearing once. In its sample, this clone was seen once. The material was CD4+ T cells from peripheral blood mononuclear cells, obtained after pregnancy. The source of this sequence is a female donor with multiple sclerosis, enrolled in a pregnancy study.

CDR3 sequence (DNA): TGTGCCAGCAGTAGGGAGCCCGAGCAGCCCCAGCATTTT. This encodes CASSREPEQPQHF. J is TRBJ1-5 and V is TRBV28; D not certain. Germline values: CDR1 MDHEN, CDR2 SYDVKM. Between the trimmed V and J ends, which lost 5 bases and 7 bases, there was a span of 12 bases. This CDR3 is built from 13 residues.